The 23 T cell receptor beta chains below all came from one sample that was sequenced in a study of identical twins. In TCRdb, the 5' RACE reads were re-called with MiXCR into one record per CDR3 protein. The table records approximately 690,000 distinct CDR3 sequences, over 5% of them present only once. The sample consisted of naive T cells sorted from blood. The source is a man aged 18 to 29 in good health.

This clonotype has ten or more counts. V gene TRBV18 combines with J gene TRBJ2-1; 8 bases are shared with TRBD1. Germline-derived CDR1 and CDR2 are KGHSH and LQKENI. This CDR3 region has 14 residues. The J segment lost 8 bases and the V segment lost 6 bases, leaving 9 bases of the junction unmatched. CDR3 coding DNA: TGTGCCAGCTCTGGAGCAGGGGGCGCGGATGAGCAGTTCTTC. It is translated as CASSGAGGADEQFF.

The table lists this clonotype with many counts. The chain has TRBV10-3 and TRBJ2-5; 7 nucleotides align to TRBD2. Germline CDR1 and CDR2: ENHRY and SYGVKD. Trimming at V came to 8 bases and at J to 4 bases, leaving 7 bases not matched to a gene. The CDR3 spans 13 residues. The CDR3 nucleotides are TGTGCCATCTGGGGAGGGCCCGGAGAGACCCAGTACTTC. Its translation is CAIWGGPGETQYF.

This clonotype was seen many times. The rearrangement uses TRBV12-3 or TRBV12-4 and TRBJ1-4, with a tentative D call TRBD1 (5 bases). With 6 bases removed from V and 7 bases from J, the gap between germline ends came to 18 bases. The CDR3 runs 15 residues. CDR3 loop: CASSRSASRGEKLFF. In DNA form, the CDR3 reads TGTGCCAGCAGCCGTTCGGCCTCGAGGGGTGAAAAACTGTTTTTT.

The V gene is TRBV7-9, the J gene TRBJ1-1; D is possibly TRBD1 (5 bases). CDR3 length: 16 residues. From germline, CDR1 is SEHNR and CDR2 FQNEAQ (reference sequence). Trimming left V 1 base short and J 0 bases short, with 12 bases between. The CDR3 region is CASSLGMGGMNTEAFF. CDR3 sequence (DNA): TGTGCCAGCAGCTTAGGGATGGGGGGAATGAACACTGAAGCTTTCTTT.

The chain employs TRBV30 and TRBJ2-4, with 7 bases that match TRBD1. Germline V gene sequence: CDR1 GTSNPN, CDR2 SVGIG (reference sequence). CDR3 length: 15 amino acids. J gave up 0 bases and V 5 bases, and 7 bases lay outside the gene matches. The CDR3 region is CAWGGQSIAKNIQYF. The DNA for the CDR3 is TGTGCCTGGGGGGGACAGAGTATAGCCAAAAACATTCAGTACTTC.

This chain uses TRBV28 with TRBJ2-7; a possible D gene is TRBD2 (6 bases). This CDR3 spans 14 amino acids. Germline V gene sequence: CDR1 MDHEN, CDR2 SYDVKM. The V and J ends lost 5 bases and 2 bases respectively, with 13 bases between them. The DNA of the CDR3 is TGTGCCAGCAGTAGCCTAGCGCCTACCTACGAGCAGTACTTC. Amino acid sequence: CASSSLAPTYEQYF.

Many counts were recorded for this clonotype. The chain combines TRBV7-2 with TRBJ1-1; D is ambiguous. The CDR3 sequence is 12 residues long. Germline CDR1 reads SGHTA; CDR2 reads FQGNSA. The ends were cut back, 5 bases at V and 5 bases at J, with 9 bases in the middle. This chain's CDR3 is CASSPVGTEAFF. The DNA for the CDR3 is TGTGCCAGCAGCCCTGTGGGTACTGAAGCTTTCTTT.

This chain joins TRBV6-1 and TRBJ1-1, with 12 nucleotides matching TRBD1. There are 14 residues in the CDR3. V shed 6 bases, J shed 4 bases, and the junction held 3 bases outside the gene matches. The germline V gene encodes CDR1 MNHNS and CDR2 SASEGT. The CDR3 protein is CASRGTGGITEAFF. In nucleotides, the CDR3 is TGTGCCAGCAGGGGGACAGGGGGCATCACTGAAGCTTTCTTT.

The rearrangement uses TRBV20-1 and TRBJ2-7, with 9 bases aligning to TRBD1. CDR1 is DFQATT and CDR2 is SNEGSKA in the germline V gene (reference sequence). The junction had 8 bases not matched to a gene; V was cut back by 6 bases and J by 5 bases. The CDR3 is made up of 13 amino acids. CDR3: CSAPDRGIHEQYF. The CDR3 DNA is TGCAGTGCCCCGGACAGGGGTATCCACGAGCAGTACTTC.

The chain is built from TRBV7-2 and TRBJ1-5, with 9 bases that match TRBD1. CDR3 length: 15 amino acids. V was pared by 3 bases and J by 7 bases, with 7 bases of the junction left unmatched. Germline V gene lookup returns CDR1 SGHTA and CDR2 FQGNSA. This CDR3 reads CASSLLGQGTQPQHF. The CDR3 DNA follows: TGTGCCAGCAGCTTGTTGGGACAGGGAACCCAGCCCCAGCATTTT. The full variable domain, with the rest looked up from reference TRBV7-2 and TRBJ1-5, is GAGVSQSPSNKVTEKGKDVELRCDPISGHTALYWYRQSLGQGLEFLIYFQGNSAPDKSGLPSDRFSAERTGGSVSTLTIQRTQQEDSAVYLCASSLLGQGTQPQHFGDGTRLSIL.

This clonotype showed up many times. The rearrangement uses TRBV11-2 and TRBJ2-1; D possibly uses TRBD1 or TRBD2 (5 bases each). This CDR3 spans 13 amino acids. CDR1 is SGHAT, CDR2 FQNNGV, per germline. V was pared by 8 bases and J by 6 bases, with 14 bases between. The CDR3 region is CASLPAGTNEQFF. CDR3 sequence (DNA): TGTGCCAGCCTCCCCGCAGGGACCAATGAGCAGTTCTTC. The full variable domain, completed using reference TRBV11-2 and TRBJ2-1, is EAGVAQSPRYKIIEKRQSVAFWCNPISGHATLYWYQQILGQGPKLLIQFQNNGVVDDSQLPKDRFSAERLKGVDSTLKIQPAKLEDSAVYLCASLPAGTNEQFFGPGTRLTVL.

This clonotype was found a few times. The chain's CDR3 is CSARRQGSYEQYV. The CDR3 bases are TGCAGTGCTAGAAGGCAGGGAAGCTACGAGCAGTACGTC. The rearrangement links TRBV20-1 to TRBJ2-7; D perhaps matches TRBD1 (5 bases). V dropped 2 bases and J dropped 3 bases, with 11 bases sitting between them. The length of the CDR3 is 13 residues. Germline V gene lookup returns CDR1 DFQATT and CDR2 SNEGSKA (reference sequence).

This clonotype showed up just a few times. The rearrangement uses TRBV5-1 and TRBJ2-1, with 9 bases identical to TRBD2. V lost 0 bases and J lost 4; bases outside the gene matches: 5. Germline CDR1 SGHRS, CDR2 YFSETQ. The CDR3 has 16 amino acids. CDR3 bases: TGCGCCAGCAGCTTGGTGGGCGGGAGGGTATACAATGAGCAGTTCTTC. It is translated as CASSLVGGRVYNEQFF.

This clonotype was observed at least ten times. The CDR3 reads CASSLLARNYNEQFF. CDR3 nucleotide sequence: TGTGCCAGCAGCCTCCTAGCGAGAAACTACAATGAGCAGTTCTTC. The genes are TRBV6-2 or TRBV6-3 and TRBJ2-1; D may be TRBD2 (6 bases). Trimming stripped 6 bases from V and 3 bases from J, with 15 bases between. The CDR3 is made up of 15 amino acids. Germline V gene sequence: CDR1 MNHEY, CDR2 SVGEGT.

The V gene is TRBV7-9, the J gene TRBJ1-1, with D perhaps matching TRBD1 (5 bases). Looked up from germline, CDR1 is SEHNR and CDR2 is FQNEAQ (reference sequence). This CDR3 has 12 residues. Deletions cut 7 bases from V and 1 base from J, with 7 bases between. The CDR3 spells CASTGPNTEAFF. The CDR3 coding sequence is TGTGCCAGCACGGGGCCGAACACTGAAGCTTTCTTT. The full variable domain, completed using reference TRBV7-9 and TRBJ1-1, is DTGVSQNPRHKITKRGQNVTFRCDPISEHNRLYWYRQTLGQGPEFLTYFQNEAQLEKSRLLSDRFSAERPKGSFSTLEIQRTEQGDSAMYLCASTGPNTEAFFGQGTRLTVV.

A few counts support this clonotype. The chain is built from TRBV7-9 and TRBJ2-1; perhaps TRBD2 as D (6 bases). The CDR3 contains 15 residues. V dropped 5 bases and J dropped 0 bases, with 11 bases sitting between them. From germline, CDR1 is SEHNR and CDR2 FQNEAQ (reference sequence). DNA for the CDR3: TGTGCCAGCAGCGGGACGCGGGGCTCCTACAATGAGCAGTTCTTC. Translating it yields CASSGTRGSYNEQFF.

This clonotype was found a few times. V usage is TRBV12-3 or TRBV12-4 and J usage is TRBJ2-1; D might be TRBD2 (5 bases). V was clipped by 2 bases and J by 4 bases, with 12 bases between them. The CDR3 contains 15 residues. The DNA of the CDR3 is TGTGCCAGCAGTTTATTGGCTAGCTTGTACAATGAGCAGTTCTTC. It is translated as CASSLLASLYNEQFF.

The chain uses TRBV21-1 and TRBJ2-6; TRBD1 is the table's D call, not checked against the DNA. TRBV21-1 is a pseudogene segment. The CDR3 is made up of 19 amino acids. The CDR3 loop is CASSPKEWDGVSGANVLTF. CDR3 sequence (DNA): TGTGCCAGCAGCCCCAAGGAATGGGACGGAGTCTCTGGGGCCAACGTCCTGACTTTC.

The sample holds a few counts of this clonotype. CDR3 sequence reads: CSARGARGSYEQYF. The CDR3 DNA reads TGCAGTGCCCGGGGGGCTAGGGGGTCCTACGAGCAGTACTTC. V gene TRBV20-1 combines with J gene TRBJ2-7, with D tentatively TRBD2 (7 bases). This CDR3 has 14 residues. V lost 6 bases to trimming and J lost 1 base, with 16 bases between them. Per the germline V gene, CDR1 is DFQATT and CDR2 is SNEGSKA (reference sequence).

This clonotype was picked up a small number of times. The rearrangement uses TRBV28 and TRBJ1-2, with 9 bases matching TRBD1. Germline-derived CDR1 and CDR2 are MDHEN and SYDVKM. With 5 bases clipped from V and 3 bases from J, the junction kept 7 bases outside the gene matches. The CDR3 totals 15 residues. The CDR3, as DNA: TGTGCCAGCAGTCAGCCGGGACAGGGTGACTATGGCTACACCTTC. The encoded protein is CASSQPGQGDYGYTF.

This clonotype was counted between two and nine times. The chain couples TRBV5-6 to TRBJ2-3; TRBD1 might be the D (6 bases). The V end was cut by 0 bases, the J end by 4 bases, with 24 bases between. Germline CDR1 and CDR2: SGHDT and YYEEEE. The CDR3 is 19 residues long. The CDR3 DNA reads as TGTGCCAGCAGCTTGGGCCCTCTCGCGAGGGACATCTTGGCAGATACGCAGTATTTT. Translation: CASSLGPLARDILADTQYF.

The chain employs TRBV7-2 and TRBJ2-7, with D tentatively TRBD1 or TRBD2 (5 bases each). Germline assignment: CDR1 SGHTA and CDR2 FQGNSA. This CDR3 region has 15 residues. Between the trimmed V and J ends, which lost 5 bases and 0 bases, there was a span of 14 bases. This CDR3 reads CASSLLWGSSYEQYF. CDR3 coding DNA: TGTGCCAGCAGCCTCTTATGGGGGAGCTCCTACGAGCAGTACTTC.

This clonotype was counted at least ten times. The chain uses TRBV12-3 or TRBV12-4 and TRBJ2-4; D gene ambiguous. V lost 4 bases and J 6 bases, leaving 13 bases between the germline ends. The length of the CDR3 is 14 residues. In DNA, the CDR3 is TGTGCCAGCAGTTCCCGTAACGTTGGAAACATTCAGTACTTC. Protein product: CASSSRNVGNIQYF.